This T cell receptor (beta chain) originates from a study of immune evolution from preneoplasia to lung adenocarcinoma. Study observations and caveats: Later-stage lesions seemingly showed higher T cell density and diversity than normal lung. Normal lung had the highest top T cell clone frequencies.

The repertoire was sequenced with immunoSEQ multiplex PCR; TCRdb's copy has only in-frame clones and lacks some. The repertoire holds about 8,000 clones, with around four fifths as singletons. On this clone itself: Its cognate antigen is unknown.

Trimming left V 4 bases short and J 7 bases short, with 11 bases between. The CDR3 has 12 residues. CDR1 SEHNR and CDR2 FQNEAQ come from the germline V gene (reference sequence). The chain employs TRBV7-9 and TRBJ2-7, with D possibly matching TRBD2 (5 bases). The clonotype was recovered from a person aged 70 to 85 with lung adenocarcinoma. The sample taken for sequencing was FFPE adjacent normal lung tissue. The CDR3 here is CASSSDSLEQYF. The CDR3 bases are TGTGCCAGCAGCTCGGACTCCTTAGAGCAGTACTTC.